This T cell receptor beta chain was recorded in a study of CD8+ T cells in alopecia areata. Regarding the study as a whole: Normal scalp showed lower clonality than lesional scalp, especially alopecia totalis/universalis. Under tofacitinib, numerous expanded lesional clonotypes remained detectable in scalp and blood. On tofacitinib, scalp clonality and expanded CD8+ clones among top 100 fell significantly.

Treatment indicated: oral pan-JAK inhibitor, 5-10 mg twice daily. V trimming: 3 bases; J trimming: 6 bases; junction bases outside the gene matches: 5. Germline assignment: CDR1 SGHRS and CDR2 YFSETQ. The CDR3 totals 13 residues. A word on this clone: The antigen is undetermined.

RNA extraction was followed by reverse transcription into cDNA, which acted as the sequencing template. Only in-frame clones appear in the TCRdb table, and some are missing; sequencing was by immunoSEQ multiplex PCR. The sample has 120,000 or so clones; around 63% are singletons. This clonotype was obtained from a human donor with alopecia areata. The starting material was CD4+ T cells sorted from blood, obtained at week 4, from a patient treated with tofacitinib. The rearrangement joins TRBV5-1 to TRBJ1-2, with 7 bases identical to TRBD1. The CDR3 protein is CASSYGQADGYTF. The CDR3, as DNA: TGCGCCAGCAGCTACGGACAGGCGGATGGCTACACCTTC.